This T cell receptor beta chain was sequenced for a study of HIV-infected patients and healthy controls. The study's findings and limits: Significantly higher mean Gini indices appeared in HIV-infected repertoires, possibly reflecting oligoclonality.

Alpha and beta constant-region primers primed reverse transcription of 500 to 550 ng RNA. Separate chain-specific third strand synthesis with multiplexing indices produced the alpha and beta libraries. TCRdb independently ran MiXCR on the 5' RACE reads; one entry per CDR3 protein. The repertoire holds several thousand distinct CDR3 sequences, with 9.3% as singletons. Turning to this clonotype: What it binds is unknown.

No cell fractionation was done, so the repertoire covers all unsorted peripheral blood T cells. Sequenced here: blood, sampled before antiretroviral therapy. The receptor was derived from an adult with HIV infection.

CDR3 sequence: CASSRTDYEQYF. The CDR3 region has the DNA TGTGCCAGCAGCCGGACAGACTACGAGCAGTACTTC. The chain carries TRBV5-5 and TRBJ2-7; tentatively, D is TRBD1 (6 bases). The CDR3 totals 12 residues. Germline V gene lookup returns CDR1 SGHKS and CDR2 YYEKEE (reference sequence). Trimming removed 4 bases at V and 3 bases at J, with 8 bases between.